A selection of T cell receptor beta chains follows, all from one sample in a study of blood T cell repertoires in COVID-19. TCRdb's copy holds only in-frame clones and misses some; the assay was immunoSEQ multiplex PCR. This repertoire shows about 260,000 clones, 75% to 90% found once; its top ten account for 2% to 2.5%. Sequenced material: PBMCs or T cells enriched from blood (not recorded which). The origin of the receptors is a woman aged 18-29 years who had recovered from COVID-19. Each CDR3 is given with its conserved first and last residue. D genes are given only for firm matches. Only part of the rows carry a size: once, few, many, or a class if the clone is expanded.

j_gene,abundance,d_gene,v_gene,CDR3aa,CDR3nt
TRBJ2-3,.,.,TRBV7-7,CASSKALPDTQYF,TGTGCTAGCAGCAAAGCACTTCCAGATACGCAGTATTTT
TRBJ1-2,.,.,TRBV5-1,CASSATVSGYGYTF,TGCGCCAGCAGCGCGACAGTGTCTGGCTATGGCTACACCTTC
TRBJ2-5,.,TRBD1,TRBV6-5,CASSYFGAGGWETQYF,TGTGCCAGCAGTTACTTTGGGGCAGGGGGTTGGGAGACCCAGTACTTC
TRBJ1-1,.,.,TRBV12-3/TRBV12-4,CASSRTGYTEAFF,TGTGCCAGCAGTCGCACAGGGTACACTGAAGCTTTCTTT
TRBJ2-2,once,.,TRBV7-8,CASSWPGQTSMIGELFF,TGTGCCAGCAGCTGGCCGGGACAAACGTCGATGATCGGGGAGCTGTTTTTT
TRBJ2-7,.,.,TRBV14,CASSQAGDNYEQYF,TGTGCCAGCAGTCAGGCAGGGGACAACTACGAGCAGTACTTC
TRBJ1-4,.,.,TRBV4-1,CASSQVLLSGEKLFF,TGCGCCAGCAGCCAAGTCCTACTAAGCGGTGAAAAACTGTTTTTT
TRBJ1-5,.,.,TRBV6-1,CASSEASGQNQPQHF,TGTGCCAGCAGTGAAGCATCAGGACAGAATCAGCCCCAGCATTTT
TRBJ1-2,.,.,TRBV3-1/TRBV3-2,CASSQGQFYGYTF,TGTGCCAGCAGCCAAGGACAGTTCTATGGCTACACCTTC
TRBJ2-7,once,TRBD2,TRBV3-1/TRBV3-2,CASTLGLAGSYEQYF,TGTGCCAGCACCCTGGGACTAGCGGGAAGCTACGAGCAGTACTTC
TRBJ2-3,.,.,TRBV3-1/TRBV3-2,CASSPRDFDTDTQYF,TGTGCCAGCAGCCCCCGGGACTTTGACACAGATACGCAGTATTTT
TRBJ2-5,.,.,TRBV5-1,CASSLGGLDQETQYF,TGCGCCAGCAGCTTGGGAGGGCTAGACCAAGAGACCCAGTACTTC
TRBJ1-2,.,TRBD1,TRBV5-1,CASSYGQGSGYTF,TGCGCCAGCAGCTACGGACAGGGATCAGGCTACACCTTC
TRBJ1-2,once,TRBD1,TRBV3-1/TRBV3-2,CASSHPMGGQYGYTF,TGTGCCAGCAGCCATCCAATGGGGGGACAGTATGGCTACACCTTC
TRBJ2-3,.,.,TRBV5-5,CASSPRTNTDTQYF,TGTGCCAGCAGCCCTCGGACTAACACAGATACGCAGTATTTT
TRBJ1-2,.,.,TRBV11-2,CASSLLSHLTAGYTF,TGTGCCAGCAGCTTATTAAGCCACTTGACAGCAGGTTACACCTTC
TRBJ1-2,.,TRBD1,TRBV28,CASSLTGGESYYTF,TGTGCCAGCAGTTTAACAGGGGGCGAATCCTACTACACCTTC
TRBJ2-5,once,TRBD2,TRBV7-7,CASSFAGGQETQYF,TGTGCTAGCAGCTTTGCGGGGGGGCAAGAGACCCAGTACTTC
TRBJ2-7,once,.,TRBV5-1,CASSLGTDYYEQYF,TGCGCCAGCAGCTTGGGGACAGACTACTACGAGCAGTACTTC
TRBJ1-5,.,.,TRBV19,CASRRRDGRDQPQHF,TGTGCCAGTCGACGAAGGGACGGGAGAGATCAGCCCCAGCATTTT
TRBJ1-1,.,.,TRBV7-9,CASLGGLNTEAFF,TGTGCCAGCCTCGGGGGATTGAACACTGAAGCTTTCTTT
TRBJ1-4,.,TRBD1,TRBV2,CASSLIDRVVEEKLFF,TGTGCCAGCAGTTTGATCGACAGGGTGGTCGAAGAAAAACTGTTTTTT
TRBJ1-3,.,TRBD1,TRBV6-1,CASSEWDRGGNTIYF,TGTGCCAGCAGTGAATGGGACAGGGGTGGAAACACCATATATTTT
TRBJ1-3,.,TRBD1,TRBV2,CASRADRVGNTIYF,TGTGCCAGCAGGGCCGACAGGGTTGGAAACACCATATATTTT
TRBJ1-5,.,.,TRBV18,CASSPRGISNQPQHF,TGTGCCAGCTCACCAAGGGGGATTAGCAATCAGCCCCAGCATTTT
TRBJ1-3,.,TRBD1,TRBV18,CASSPRQGSSGNTIYF,TGTGCCAGCTCACCTCGACAGGGGAGCTCTGGAAACACCATATATTTT
TRBJ1-1,.,.,TRBV2,CASSSQGQNTEAFF,TGTGCCAGCAGTTCCCAGGGGCAAAACACTGAAGCTTTCTTT